This T cell receptor (beta chain) derives from a study of T-cell memory formation after mild COVID-19 (dated by TCRdb to about 2021). Regarding the study in general: TCR sequence clusters from the two donors were found to be largely donor specific. Two young, previously healthy adult volunteers made up the cohort, one male and one female. T-cell clones expanding and contracting after mild COVID-19 in a couple of donors were tracked by longitudinal TCRalpha and TCRbeta repertoire sequencing.

Ficoll-Paque density gradient centrifugation was used to isolate PBMCs. Per the germline V gene (reference sequence), DFQATT is the CDR1 and SNEGSKA is the CDR2. V and J lose 3 bases and 2 bases, and a span of 11 bases separates them. From its cysteine to its phenylalanine, the CDR3 spans 13 amino acids. This entry keeps only the CDR3 DNA: 39 bases, framed from base 1. TCRdb records Illumina NovaSeq 6000 as the sequencer. cDNA libraries for TCRalpha and TCRbeta were prepared by 5'RACE using constant-segment primers, with sample barcodes and unique molecular identifiers added. Trizol reagent was used to extract RNA from every sample. Libraries were amplified in two PCR steps, with a second sample barcode and Illumina TruSeq adapters added in the second step. Sequencing of the libraries was done on an Illumina NovaSeq, producing 2 x 150 bp paired-end reads. Concerning the study's data processing: With migec v1.2.7, reads were demultiplexed and then collapsed into UMI-guided consensus sequences. With mixcr v2.1.11, UMI consensuses were aligned to TRA and TRB V and J templates and assembled into clonotypes. A clonotype was counted as expanded or contracted only when both edgeR and NoisET called the clonotype significant, with the noise models trained on biological replicates. For edgeR calls, the thresholds were a false discovery rate-adjusted p below 0.01 and a log2 fold-change of 1. PCA with hierarchical clustering of max-normalized trajectories of the 1000 most abundant clonotypes was used as exploratory dynamics analysis. Separately sequenced CD4+ and CD8+ repertoires were used to assign the CD4 or CD8 phenotype of responding clones. TCRdb reanalyzed the raw reads on its own, using fastp at Q25 for trimming and MiXCR for clone calling, and kept in-frame beta chains. Under each unique CDR3 protein, matching rows form one entry showing the most common genes and DNA. Clone size and V and J calls follow TCRdb, not the original study. This sample lists 40,000 to 55,000 distinct CDR3 sequences; roughly 12% were detected once. Almost 25% of the sample comes from the top ten.

The investigation overall reported the following: Some responding clones were detected in pre-infection memory, which suggested that pre-existing cross-reactive memory T cells had joined the SARS-CoV-2 response. Balanced CD4/CD8 phenotypes were observed for clones contracting from day 15 to 85, whereas a bias towards CD4+ was observed for a second wave of clones expanding from day 15 to 37. The study included only a couple of mild cases, and larger cohorts that include severe cases with pre-infection samples were judged to be necessary. SARS-CoV-2 specificity was not confirmed for the second-wave clones peaking on day 37. Contracting CD4+ clones turned up mainly in the CM and EM memory subsets, whereas EMRA was where CD8+ clones were enriched.

This clonotype was counted a few times. What antigen it recognizes has not been identified. There are no base qualities to consult, and no much larger clone falls within one base. The sequenced material came from PBMCs or a T cell subset sorted from them (not recorded which). The clonotype comes from a man between 18 and 35 years old who had mild COVID-19 (a few samples of this study predate the infection). The sample titles of this study are shuffled in the database, so cell type and time point are left out; the donor was told from shared clones. The chain uses TRBV20-1 and TRBJ2-7; perhaps TRBD2 is the D gene, with 6 bases matching. The CDR3 protein sequence reads: CSASSGEAYEQYF. The nucleotide sequence is given as TGCAGTGCTAGCTCCGGGGAGGCCTACGAGCAGTACTTC.